The 9 T cell receptor beta chains below were found in one sample sequenced in a study of cytomegalovirus exposure and HLA in healthy donors. Primers: 60 Vbeta forward and 13 Jbeta reverse. Measured with immunoSEQ multiplex PCR; TCRdb has only the in-frame clones, and not every one. The data contain over 200,000 clones, 77% of them singletons. The sequencing input was PBMCs. The origin of the receptors is a woman between 55 and 75 years old in good health and CMV-seropositive.

The V call is TRBV6-1, the J call TRBJ2-5; no clear D gene. The tail of the sequence fits TRBJ2-7 better, so the J call may be wrong. This CDR3 is built from 12 residues. CDR1 MNHNS and CDR2 SASEGT come from the germline V gene. Here the CDR3 reads CASNAGSYEQYF. As DNA, the CDR3 is TGTGCCAGCAACGCCGGGTCCTACGAGCAGTACTTC.

CDR3 coding DNA: TGTGCCAGCAGTTACTCGGGACTATCCTACAATGAGCAGTTCTTC. This translates into CASSYSGLSYNEQFF. The chain recombines TRBV6-5 with TRBJ2-1, with 7 bases fitting TRBD2. CDR1 and CDR2 from the germline V gene are MNHEY and SVGAGI. V lost 0 bases to trimming and J lost 1 base; unmatched junction nucleotides: 0. The CDR3 has 15 residues.

The chain recombines TRBV9 with TRBJ2-1; 7 nucleotides align to TRBD1. Trimming took 1 base from V and 4 from J; bases not matched to a gene: 8. Germline V gene data show CDR1 as SGDLS and CDR2 as YYNGEE. This CDR3 is 16 amino acids long. The CDR3 DNA follows: TGTGCCAGCAGCGTAAGGGGGCTGGAACAGTACAATGAGCAGTTCTTC. Amino acid sequence: CASSVRGLEQYNEQFF.

This chain uses TRBV7-9 with TRBJ2-5; weak D call: TRBD2 (5 bases). The CDR3 extends over 15 amino acids. Germline lookup yields CDR1 SEHNR and CDR2 FQNEAQ (reference sequence). V was clipped by 5 bases and J by 0 bases, with 13 bases between them. CDR3 nucleotide sequence: TGTGCCAGCAGCCCCCTGAGGGAACACCAAGAGACCCAGTACTTC. As protein: CASSPLREHQETQYF.

The genes are TRBV7-8 and TRBJ2-7; a possible D gene is TRBD2 (5 bases). The CDR3 is made up of 13 amino acids. The germline V gene has CDR1 SGHVS and CDR2 FQNEAQ. V lost 5 bases and J lost 5, with 13 bases in between. This CDR3 reads CASSPRGSHEQYF. The CDR3, as DNA: TGTGCCAGCAGCCCCCGGGGTTCCCACGAGCAGTACTTC.

This clone was picked up one time. V and J are TRBV10-3 and TRBJ2-1, with 11 bases matching TRBD2. This CDR3 has 23 residues. V shed 0 bases, J shed 3 bases, and the junction held 22 bases outside the gene matches. Germline values: CDR1 ENHRY, CDR2 SYGVKD. In nucleotides, the CDR3 is TGTGCCATCAGTGAGTCCTCGGCGTACACTAGCGGGGGCTCCCGTTCTTACTACAATGAGCAGTTCTTC. This translates into CAISESSAYTSGGSRSYYNEQFF.

With respect to this clone: Within the sample, other DNA sequences also encode this same CDR3. This rearrangement joins TRBV27 to TRBJ1-1; no definite D call. Trimming stripped 5 bases from V and 2 bases from J, with 9 bases between. The CDR3 sequence is 13 residues long. From germline, CDR1 is MNHEY and CDR2 SMNVEV (reference sequence). The DNA of the CDR3 is TGTGCCAGCAGTCCCGGTCGAAACACTGAAGCTTTCTTT. Protein: CASSPGRNTEAFF.

This clone was recorded a few times. A junction boundary mismatches the germline segment, possibly from a read error. CDR3 DNA sequence: TGTGCCATCAGTTCTCAGGAGAACACTGAAGCTTTCTTT. Protein: CAISSQENTEAFF. The chain employs TRBV6-1 and TRBJ1-1; D call uncertain. Germline V gives CDR1 MNHNS, CDR2 SASEGT. CDR3 length equals 13 residues.

The chain couples TRBV10-3 to TRBJ2-4, with 11 bases identical to TRBD2. Germline V gene sequence: CDR1 ENHRY, CDR2 SYGVKD. CDR3 length: 18 amino acids. Germline trimming cut 8 bases from V and 8 bases from J; bases unmatched to any gene: 20. The DNA of the CDR3 is TGTGCCATCGCTAAAGGTAGCGGGAGGGCTGCTCATGCGGACATTCAGTACTTC. Encoded protein: CAIAKGSGRAAHADIQYF.